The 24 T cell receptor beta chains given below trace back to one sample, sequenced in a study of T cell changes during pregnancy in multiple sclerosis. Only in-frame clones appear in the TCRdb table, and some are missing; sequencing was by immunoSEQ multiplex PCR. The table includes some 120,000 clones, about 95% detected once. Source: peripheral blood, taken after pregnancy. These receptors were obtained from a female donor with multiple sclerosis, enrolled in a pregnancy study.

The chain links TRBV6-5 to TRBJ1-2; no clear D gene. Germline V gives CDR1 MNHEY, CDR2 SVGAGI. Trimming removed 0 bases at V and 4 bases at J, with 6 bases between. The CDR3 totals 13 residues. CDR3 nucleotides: TGTGCCAGCAGTTACTCGGCGGCCTATGGCTACACCTTC. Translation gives CASSYSAAYGYTF.

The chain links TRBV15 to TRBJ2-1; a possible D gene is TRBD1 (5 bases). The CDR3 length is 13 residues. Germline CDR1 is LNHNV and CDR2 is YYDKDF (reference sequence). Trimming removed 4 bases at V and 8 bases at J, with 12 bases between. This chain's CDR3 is CATSTEIGDEQFF. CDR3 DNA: TGTGCCACCAGCACAGAGATAGGGGATGAGCAGTTCTTC. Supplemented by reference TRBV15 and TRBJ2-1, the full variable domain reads DAMVIQNPRYQVTQFGKPVTLSCSQTLNHNVMYWYQQKSSQAPKLLFHYYDKDFNNEADTPDNFQSRRPNTSFCFLDIRSPGLGDTAMYLCATSTEIGDEQFFGPGTRLTVL.

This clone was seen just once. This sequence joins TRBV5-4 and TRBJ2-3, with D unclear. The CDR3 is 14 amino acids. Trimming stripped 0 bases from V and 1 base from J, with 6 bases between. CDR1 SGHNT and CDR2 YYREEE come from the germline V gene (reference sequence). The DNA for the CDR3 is TGTGCCAGCAGCTTGGCTTCCGGCACAGATACGCAGTATTTT. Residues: CASSLASGTDTQYF.

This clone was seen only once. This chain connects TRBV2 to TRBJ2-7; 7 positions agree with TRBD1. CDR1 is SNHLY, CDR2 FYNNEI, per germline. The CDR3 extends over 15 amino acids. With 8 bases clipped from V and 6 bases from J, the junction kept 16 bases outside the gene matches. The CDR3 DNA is TGTGCCAGCGAATACCTTATGACAGGGTTGTTCGAGCAGTACTTC. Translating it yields CASEYLMTGLFEQYF.

The DNA for the CDR3 is TGTGCCAGCAGCTCCCCCACAGGGTTGTCCTACGAGCAGTACTTC. Amino acid sequence: CASSSPTGLSYEQYF. V and J are TRBV6-1 and TRBJ2-7; a possible D gene is TRBD1 (6 bases). Germline V gene lookup returns CDR1 MNHNS and CDR2 SASEGT. There are 15 residues in the CDR3. The V gene lost 6 bases and the J gene lost 1 base, with 16 bases spanning the gap.

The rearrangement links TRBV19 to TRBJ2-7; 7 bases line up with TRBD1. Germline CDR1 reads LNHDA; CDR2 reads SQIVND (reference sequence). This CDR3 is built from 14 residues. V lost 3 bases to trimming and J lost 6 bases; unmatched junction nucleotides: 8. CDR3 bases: TGTGCCAGTAGTATCAACAGGGGCGCCTTCGAGCAGTACTTC. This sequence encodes CASSINRGAFEQYF.

CDR3 in amino acids: CASSFTGSVQPQHF. The CDR3 DNA reads as TGTGCCAGCAGCTTTACAGGGTCGGTGCAGCCCCAGCATTTT. The V gene is TRBV7-2, the J gene TRBJ1-5; tentatively, D is TRBD1 (6 bases). In germline, CDR1 is SGHTA, CDR2 FQGNSA. V lost 3 bases to trimming and J lost 7 bases, with 13 bases between them. The CDR3 totals 14 residues.

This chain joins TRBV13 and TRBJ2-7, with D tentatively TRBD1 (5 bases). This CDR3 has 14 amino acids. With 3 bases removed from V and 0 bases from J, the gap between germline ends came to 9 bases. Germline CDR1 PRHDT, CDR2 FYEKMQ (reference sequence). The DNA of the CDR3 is TGTGCCAGCAGCTTTGACAGAAGCTCCTACGAGCAGTACTTC. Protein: CASSFDRSSYEQYF.

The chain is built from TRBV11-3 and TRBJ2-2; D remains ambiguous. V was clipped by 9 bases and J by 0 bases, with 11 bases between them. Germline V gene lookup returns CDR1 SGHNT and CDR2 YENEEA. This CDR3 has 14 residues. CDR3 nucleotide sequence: TGTGCCAGTAGTAGGAGAGCGAACACCGGGGAGCTGTTTTTT. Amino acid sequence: CASSRRANTGELFF.

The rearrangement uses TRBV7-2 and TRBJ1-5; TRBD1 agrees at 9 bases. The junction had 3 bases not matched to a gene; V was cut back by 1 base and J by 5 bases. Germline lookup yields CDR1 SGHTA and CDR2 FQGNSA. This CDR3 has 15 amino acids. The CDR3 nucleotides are TGTGCCAGCAGCTTAGACAGGGGGCGTTATCAGCCCCAGCATTTT. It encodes CASSLDRGRYQPQHF.

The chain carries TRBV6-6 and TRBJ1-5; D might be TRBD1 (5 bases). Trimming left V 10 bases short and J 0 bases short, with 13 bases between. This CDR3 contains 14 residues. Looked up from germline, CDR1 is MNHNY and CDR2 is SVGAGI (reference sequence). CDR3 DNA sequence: TGTGCCACCGCCGGGGGTTATAGCAATCAGCCCCAGCATTTT. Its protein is CATAGGYSNQPQHF.

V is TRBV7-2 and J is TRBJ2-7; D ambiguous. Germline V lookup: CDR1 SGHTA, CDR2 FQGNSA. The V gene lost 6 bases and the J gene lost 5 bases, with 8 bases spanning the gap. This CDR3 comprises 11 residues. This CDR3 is CASRGTNEQYF. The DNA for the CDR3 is TGTGCCAGCAGGGGTACTAACGAGCAGTACTTC.

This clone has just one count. The CDR3 is CASSLGGGRTEAFF. CDR3 nucleotides: TGTGCCAGCAGCTTAGGAGGGGGCAGGACTGAAGCTTTCTTT. The chain recombines TRBV7-6 with TRBJ1-1; 7 bases align to TRBD1. The CDR3 sequence is 14 residues long. CDR1 and CDR2 from the germline V gene are SGHVS and FNYEAQ. J gave up 5 bases and V 1 base, and 4 bases lay outside the gene matches. Together with reference TRBV7-6 and TRBJ1-1, the CDR3 gives the full variable domain: GAGVSQSPRYKVTKRGQDVALRCDPISGHVSLYWYRQALGQGPEFLTYFNYEAQQDKSGLPNDRFSAERPEGSISTLTIQRTEQRDSAMYRCASSLGGGRTEAFFGQGTRLTVV.

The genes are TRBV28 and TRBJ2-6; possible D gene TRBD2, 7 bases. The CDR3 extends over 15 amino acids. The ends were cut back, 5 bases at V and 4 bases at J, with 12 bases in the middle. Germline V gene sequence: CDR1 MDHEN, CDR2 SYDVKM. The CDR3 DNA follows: TGTGCCAGCAGTGTCGCGGGGGCGGGGGCCAACGTCCTGACTTTC. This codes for CASSVAGAGANVLTF.

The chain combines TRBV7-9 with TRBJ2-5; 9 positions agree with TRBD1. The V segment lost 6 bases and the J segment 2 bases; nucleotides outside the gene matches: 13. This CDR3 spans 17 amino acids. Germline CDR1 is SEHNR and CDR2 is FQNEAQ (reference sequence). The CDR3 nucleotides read TGTGCCAGCAGTCGAACCGGGGGACAGGGCCTTCAAGAGACCCAGTACTTC. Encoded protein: CASSRTGGQGLQETQYF.

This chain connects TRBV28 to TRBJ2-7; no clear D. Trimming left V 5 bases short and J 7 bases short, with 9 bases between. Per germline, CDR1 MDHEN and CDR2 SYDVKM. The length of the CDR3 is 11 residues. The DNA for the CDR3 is TGTGCCAGCAGTACTCTACTGGAGCAGTACTTC. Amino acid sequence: CASSTLLEQYF. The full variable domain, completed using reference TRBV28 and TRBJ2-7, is DVKVTQSSRYLVKRTGEKVFLECVQDMDHENMFWYRQDPGLGLRLIYFSYDVKMKEKGDIPEGYSVSREKKERFSLILESASTNQTSMYLCASSTLLEQYFGPGTRLTVT.

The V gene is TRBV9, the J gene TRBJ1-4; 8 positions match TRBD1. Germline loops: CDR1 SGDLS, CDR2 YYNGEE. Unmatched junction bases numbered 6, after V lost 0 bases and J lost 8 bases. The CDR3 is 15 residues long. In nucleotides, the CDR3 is TGTGCCAGCAGCGTAGAGGGCAGGGGGCGAGAAAAACTGTTTTTT. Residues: CASSVEGRGREKLFF.

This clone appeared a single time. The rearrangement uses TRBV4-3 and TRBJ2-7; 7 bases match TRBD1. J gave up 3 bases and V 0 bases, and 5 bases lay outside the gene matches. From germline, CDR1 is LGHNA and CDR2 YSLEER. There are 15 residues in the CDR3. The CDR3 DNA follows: TGCGCCAGCAGCCAAGAGTCCAGGGGGTACTACGAGCAGTACTTC. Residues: CASSQESRGYYEQYF.

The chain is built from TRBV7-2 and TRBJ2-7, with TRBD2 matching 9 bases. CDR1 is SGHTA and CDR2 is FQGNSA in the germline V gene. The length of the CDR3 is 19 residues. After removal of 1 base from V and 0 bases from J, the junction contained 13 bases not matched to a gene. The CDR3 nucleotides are TGTGCCAGCAGCTTAGTTAGGGGGGTAGCGGGAGCCGGCTCCTACGAGCAGTACTTC. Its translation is CASSLVRGVAGAGSYEQYF.

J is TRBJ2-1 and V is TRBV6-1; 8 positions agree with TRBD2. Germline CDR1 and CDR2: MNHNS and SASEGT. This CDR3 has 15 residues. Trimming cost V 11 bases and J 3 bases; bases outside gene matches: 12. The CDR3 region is CAGGRREGLYNEQFF. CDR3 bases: TGTGCCGGGGGGAGACGGGAGGGACTCTACAATGAGCAGTTCTTC.

The CDR3 region has the DNA TGTGCCAGCGAAGCTTTATCGAGCACAGATACGCAGTATTTT. The encoded protein is CASEALSSTDTQYF. J is TRBJ2-3 and V is TRBV28; D is undetermined. CDR1 and CDR2 from the germline V gene are MDHEN and SYDVKM. Trimming pared 8 bases from V and 0 bases from J, leaving 12 bases between. This CDR3 contains 14 residues.

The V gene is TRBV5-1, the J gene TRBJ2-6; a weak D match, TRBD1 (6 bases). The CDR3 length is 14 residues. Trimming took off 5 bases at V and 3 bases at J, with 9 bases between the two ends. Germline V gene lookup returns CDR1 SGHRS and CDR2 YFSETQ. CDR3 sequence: CASSRDNGANVLTF. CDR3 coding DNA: TGCGCCAGCAGTCGGGACAATGGGGCCAACGTCCTGACTTTC.

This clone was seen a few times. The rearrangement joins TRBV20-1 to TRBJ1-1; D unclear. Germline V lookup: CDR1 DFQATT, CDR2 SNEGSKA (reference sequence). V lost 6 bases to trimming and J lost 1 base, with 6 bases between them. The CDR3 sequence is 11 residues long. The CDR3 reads CSAEGNTEAFF. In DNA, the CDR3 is TGCAGTGCCGAGGGGAACACTGAAGCTTTCTTT.

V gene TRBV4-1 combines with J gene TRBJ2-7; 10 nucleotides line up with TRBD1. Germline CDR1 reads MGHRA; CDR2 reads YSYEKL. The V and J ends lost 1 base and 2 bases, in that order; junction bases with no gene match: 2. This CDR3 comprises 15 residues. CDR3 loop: CASSQGTGGTYEQYF. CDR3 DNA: TGCGCCAGCAGCCAAGGGACAGGGGGTACCTACGAGCAGTACTTC.